This TCR beta chain is from a study of beta chain features in type 1 diabetes. The authors reverse transcribed all of the isolated RNA, so sequencing captured expressed TCRB transcripts. Data came from immunoSEQ multiplex PCR; TCRdb stores just in-frame clones and leaves some out. The data contain around 140,000 clones, about 9.4% of them seen just once; the ten biggest clones take up roughly 1.4%. From germline, CDR1 is MNHEY and CDR2 SVGAGI. CDR3 length equals 14 residues. The ends were cut back, 6 bases at V and 5 bases at J, with 17 bases in the middle. The sample consisted of naive CD4+ T cells from blood. This receptor was obtained from a man younger than 30 in good health. The chain couples TRBV6-5 to TRBJ2-7; perhaps TRBD1 as D (5 bases). The DNA of the CDR3 is TGTGCCAGCAGCCTGGACACCCCGGACAACGAGCAGTACTTC. Encoded protein: CASSLDTPDNEQYF.